This entry is about one T cell receptor (beta chain). Its specific antigen is unknown. Qualities for individual bases were not recorded, and no much larger clone is one base off. The cohort consisted of 666 healthy bone marrow donors. At the time of sampling, every cohort member was nominally healthy, though immune exposures that went unrecorded were likely present. The donor was CMV seronegative and was included in the group of approximately 350 seronegative cohort members. A peripheral blood sample was provided by each donor, and peripheral blood mononuclear cells were used for TCR beta sequencing. Genomic DNA was extracted from the blood cell samples with the Qiagen DNeasy Blood Extraction Kit. Library method: the immunoSEQ multiplex PCR assay. A mixture of 60 forward primers for TCR Vbeta segments and 13 reverse primers for TCR Jbeta segments was used in the multiplex PCR. A multiplex PCR assay on genomic DNA amplified the CDR3 region of rearranged TCR beta genes. The Illumina HiSeq System was used to sequence the amplified TCR beta libraries as 87-base-pair reads. Regarding the original processing steps: A later analysis tallied roughly 78 million unique TCR beta chains across the 666 repertoires, and around 12 million of those chains were shared by two or more donors. To remove PCR and sequencing errors, raw reads were error-corrected and collapsed into unique sequences using a nearest-neighbor algorithm that merged closely related sequences. V, D and J gene segments were assigned by aligning CDR3 sequences to IMGT reference sequences. For a sequence to be retained, a match of at least six nucleotides was required to both a V gene segment and a J gene segment. Rearrangements were classified as productive when the CDR3 lacked stop codons and remained in frame with V and J, and all other rearrangements were classified as non-productive. Following IMGT convention, CDR3 was defined as the stretch from the second conserved V-encoded cysteine to the conserved J-encoded phenylalanine. The earlier analysis of 500 to 750 of the donors excluded any sequence lacking an unambiguous match to a single V gene segment. In an earlier analysis of several hundred of the donors, a V segment was called functional when productive rearrangements were above 56.7%, and segregating when the standard deviation between donors exceeded 5%. A statistical classification framework was built for diagnosing cytomegalovirus status from the catalog of TCR beta chain sequences. V and J gene assignment, in a later analysis, came from comparing TCR nucleotide sequences with IMGT/GENE-DB human TR gene sequences. In a later analysis, CDR3 sequences and most-parsimonious VDJ recombination scenarios were assigned using the TCRdist pipeline. In a later analysis, every TCR beta chain was defined by the combination of its CDR3 amino acid sequence and its V-gene family, and reads without a unique V-gene family were dropped. In a later analysis, 500 to 700 highly shared, low-generation-probability nucleotide sequences were removed to address suspected cross-contamination and a sequencing artifact. In a later analysis, a clonal expansion index for each public chain was calculated from normalized within-repertoire ranks of inferred template counts. Generation probabilities in a later analysis came from a VDJ recombination model fitted to out-of-frame rearrangements, and those results were checked against IGoR. In a later analysis, TCR-TCR, TCR-HLA and TCR-CMV co-occurrence was scored with hypergeometric tests, and a repertoire-size bias correction was applied to TCR pairs. False discovery rates were estimated in a later analysis by permuting HLA or CMV assignments 20 times. A later analysis grouped co-occurring TCRs with DBSCAN, adding TCRdist sequence similarity when clustering within HLA-allele-positive subsets. Co-occurrence clustering excluded repertoires with fewer than 30,000 or more than 120,000 public chains, plus five with anomalous nucleotide sharing. Drawn from immuneACCESS, this table holds only the in-frame rearrangements with V and J called that TCRdb kept. Clones are partly lost; checked studies trace under half to an unresolved V gene and leave the rest unexplained. D and trimming were read from the DNA, whereas the V and J calls and clone size are those reported in that table. The sample contains some 180,000 clones, 80% of them found a single time. In total, the top ten clones hold 1.5% to 2% of the sample.

This record belongs to a study of cytomegalovirus exposure and HLA in healthy donors (dated 2017 in TCRdb). In terms of the full investigation: An earlier analysis of roughly 570 of the donors reported 276 Gb of sequence data and approximately 120 million unique TCR beta sequences obtained from approximately 180 million T cells. HLA typing included class I and class II loci at four-digit resolution. To predict cytomegalovirus infection status, the study combined high-throughput TCR immunosequencing, statistical association of individual TCRs with disease status, and machine learning. A later analysis re-analyzed previously published TCR beta repertoires from approximately 670 donors and added high-resolution HLA genotyping to study TCR occurrence patterns. About 280 gigabases of sequencing data and around 80 million unique TCR sequences made up an early release that covered around 640 HLA-typed donors. Every discovery cohort repertoire had been produced on one sequencing platform. Among approximately 370 genotyped donors of the cohort, an average of around 220,000 unique TCR beta nucleotide sequences was sequenced per donor, of which 15% to 20% were non-productive. The T cell repertoires of about 700 subjects were profiled by immunosequencing and related to cytomegalovirus serostatus. Along with the approximately 700-subject first cohort, a separate validation cohort of about 110 different subjects was used. Four or five DR-DQ haplotypes were handled as single units for association and clustering because linkage in the cohort was strong. Donor age, sex, ethnicity and CMV serostatus were compiled alongside the repertoire data. In an earlier analysis of 500 to 650 of the donors, high-throughput TCR beta sequencing was used to judge whether each TCR beta V gene segment behaved as functional or pseudogenic. In the later analysis, no new phenotypic data were used to find candidate immune exposures; instead, reliance was placed on TCR beta sequences and their occurrence across donors. The number of donors typed differed by locus, with about 629-640 for A, B, C, DRB1 and DQB1, 522 for DQA1, 606 for DPA1, and around 460 for DPB1. The genetic ancestry cluster associated with self-reported Caucasian donors included over 65% of the approximately 410 genotyped donors. The aim of the study was to test whether cataloging public T cell receptors could identify signatures of past pathogen exposure. Genome-wide SNP genotypes for about 55% of the roughly 670 donors were used in a later genetic analysis, which treated that subset as a discovery cohort.

Study-wide findings and limitations: A later analysis found that HLA-associated TCR beta chains were more clonally expanded and had lower generation probabilities than equally common non-associated chains. Three of the identified cytomegalovirus-associated TCR beta chains were confirmed in vitro to be specific for cytomegalovirus antigens. An association between a missense DCLRE1C variant and V-gene and J-gene trimming of TCR beta chains was found in a later genetic analysis and replicated in an independent cohort. Only TCR beta chains were sequenced in this cohort, and the absence of alpha or paired-chain data limited detectable features. In a later analysis, TCR association rates were found to vary across HLA loci, with the most associated TCRs seen for DRB1 alleles and the fewest for HLA-C alleles. The earlier analysis of approximately 560 of the donors excluded 15 to 20 rarely observed V segments, including chromosome 9 orphons, because counts were too low. In a later analysis, most CMV-associated TCR beta chains were found to appear HLA-restricted, with HLA associations seemingly driven largely by CMV exposure. Across donors, most TCR sequences were observed very rarely, whereas some public TCRs were present in many individuals. A group of highly shared sequence variants was considered likely to be a technical artifact of the sequencing pipeline. In an earlier analysis of 587 of the donors, most TCR beta V segments appeared in productive rearrangements about 90% or about 30% of the time, broadly matching IMGT annotations. Some IMGT-functional V segments, including TRBV6-2 and TRBV6-3, could not be distinguished by the 87-base-pair reads and were therefore excluded. It was suggested by the authors that the approach could potentially be generalized to other disease states and immunological phenotypes. A later analysis reported that several top co-occurrence clusters appeared linked to parvovirus B19, influenza, CMV and Epstein-Barr virus. The classifier was reported to diagnose cytomegalovirus status with high specificity and sensitivity in both the original and validation cohorts. Correlated functional status among segregating V segments might be attributable to linkage disequilibrium, but an unknown experimental factor could not be ruled out. A later analysis associated about 17,000 TCR beta sequences with specific HLA alleles at a false discovery rate of 0.05. The study listed 150 to 200 TCR beta chains as associated with cytomegalovirus. Presence/absence analyses assumed roughly uniform sequencing depth across donors, an assumption that may not hold. A further reported finding was that TCR beta sequences accurately predicted the HLA-A and HLA-B alleles for most subjects in the first cohort. Because HLA typing was missing for some donors at each locus, association tests included only the typed subset. Strong co-occurrence of HLA alleles, especially DR and DQ, made assigning TCR associations to individual alleles difficult. A later genetic analysis reported fewer N-insertions in productive TCRs among donors in an Asian-associated ancestry cluster than the roughly 700-donor mean. Immune exposure information for the cohort was limited to CMV serostatus.

Measured from the cysteine to the phenylalanine, the CDR3 is 15 residues long. Just CDR3 DNA is preserved here, 45 bases in frame from base 1. Based on the germline V gene, the CDR1 and CDR2 sequences are LGHNA and YNFKEQ. Deletion took 0 bases off V and 7 bases off J, with a span of 13 bases between the germline ends. This TCR derives from a woman aged 30 to 39 in good health and CMV-seronegative. The rearranged chain carries TRBV4-2 and TRBJ1-5, with a tentative D gene TRBD1 over 6 matching bases. Sequenced sample: PBMCs. The CDR3 reads as follows: CASSQDNREGQPQHF. The sequenced DNA is TGTGCCAGCAGCCAAGACAACAGGGAGGGGCAGCCCCAGCATTTT.